This T cell receptor beta chain was found in a study of molecular identifiers for immune sequencing clone quantification. Overall study findings and caveats: Barcode-sharing identical TCR molecules could underestimate highly expanded clone sizes.

Library preparation followed earlier protocols using designated TCR primers. TCRdb re-called the PCR reads through MiXCR, storing one row per CDR3 protein. The top ten hold around 0.79% of the sample, which has around 480,000 distinct CDR3 sequences, roughly 24% seen once. CDR1 is SEHNR, CDR2 FQNEAQ, per germline (reference sequence). This CDR3 is 16 amino acids long. With V trimmed by 3 bases and J by 5 bases, 13 bases remained unmatched. To note about this clonotype: Its antigen is not known.

The chain employs TRBV7-9 and TRBJ2-7, with 7 bases that match TRBD1. The sequencing sample was made of naive CD8+ T cells from blood, with Jurkat cell RNA spiked in. The subset is: FACS-sorted CD8+CD4-CCR7+CD45RA+ naive T cells. The clonotype comes from a human donor in good health. Some libraries in this study had Jurkat cell RNA spiked in. The CDR3 region has the DNA TGTGCCAGCAGCTTTCTTCAGGGGGAGTCGATCGACGAGCAGTACTTC. Protein product: CASSFLQGESIDEQYF. Full variable domain (missing parts from reference TRBV7-9 and TRBJ2-7): DTGVSQNPRHKITKRGQNVTFRCDPISEHNRLYWYRQTLGQGPEFLTYFQNEAQLEKSRLLSDRFSAERPKGSFSTLEIQRTEQGDSAMYLCASSFLQGESIDEQYFGPGTRLTVT.